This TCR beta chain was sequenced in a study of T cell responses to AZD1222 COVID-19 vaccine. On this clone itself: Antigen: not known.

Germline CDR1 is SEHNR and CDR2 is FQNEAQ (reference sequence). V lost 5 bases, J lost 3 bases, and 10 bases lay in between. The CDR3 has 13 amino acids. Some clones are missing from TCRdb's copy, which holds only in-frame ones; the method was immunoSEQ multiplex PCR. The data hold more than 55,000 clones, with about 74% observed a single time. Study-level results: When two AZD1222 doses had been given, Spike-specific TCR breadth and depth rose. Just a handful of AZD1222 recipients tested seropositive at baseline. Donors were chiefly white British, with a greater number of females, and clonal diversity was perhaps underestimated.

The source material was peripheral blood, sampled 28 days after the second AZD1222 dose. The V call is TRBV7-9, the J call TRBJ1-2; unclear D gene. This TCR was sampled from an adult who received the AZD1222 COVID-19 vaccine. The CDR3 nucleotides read TGTGCCAGCAGCCTGGACGGGGACTATGGCTACACCTTC. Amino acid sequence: CASSLDGDYGYTF.